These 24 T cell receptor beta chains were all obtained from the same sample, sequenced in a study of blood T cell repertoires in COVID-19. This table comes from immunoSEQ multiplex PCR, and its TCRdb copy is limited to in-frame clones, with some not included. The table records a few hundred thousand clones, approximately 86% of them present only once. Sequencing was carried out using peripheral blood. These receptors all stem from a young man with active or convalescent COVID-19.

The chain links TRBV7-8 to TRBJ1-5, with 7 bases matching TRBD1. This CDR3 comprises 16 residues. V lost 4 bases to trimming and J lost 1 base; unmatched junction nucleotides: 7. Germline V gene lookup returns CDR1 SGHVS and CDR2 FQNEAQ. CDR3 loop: CASSSPRGGSNQPQHF. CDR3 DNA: TGTGCCAGCAGCTCCCCGCGAGGGGGCAGCAATCAGCCCCAGCATTTT.

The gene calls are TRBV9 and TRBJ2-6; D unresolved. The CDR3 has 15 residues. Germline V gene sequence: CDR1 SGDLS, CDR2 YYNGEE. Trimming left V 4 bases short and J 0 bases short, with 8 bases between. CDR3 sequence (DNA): TGTGCCAGCAGCCCTAGAAGCTCTGGGGCCAACGTCCTGACTTTC. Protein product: CASSPRSSGANVLTF.

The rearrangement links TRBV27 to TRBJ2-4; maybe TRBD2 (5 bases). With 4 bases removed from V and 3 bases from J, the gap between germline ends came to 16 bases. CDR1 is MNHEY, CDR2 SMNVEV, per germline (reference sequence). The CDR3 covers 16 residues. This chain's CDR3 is CASSSASGMVKNIQYF. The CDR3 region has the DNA TGTGCCAGCAGTTCGGCTTCGGGGATGGTCAAAAACATTCAGTACTTC.

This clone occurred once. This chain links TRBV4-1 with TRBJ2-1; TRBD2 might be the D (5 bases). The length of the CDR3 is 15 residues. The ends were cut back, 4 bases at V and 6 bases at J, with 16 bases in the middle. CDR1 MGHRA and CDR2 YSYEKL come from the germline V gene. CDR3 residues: CASSPRLAGFNEQFF. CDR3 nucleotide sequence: TGCGCCAGCAGCCCGAGGCTAGCCGGTTTCAATGAGCAGTTCTTC.

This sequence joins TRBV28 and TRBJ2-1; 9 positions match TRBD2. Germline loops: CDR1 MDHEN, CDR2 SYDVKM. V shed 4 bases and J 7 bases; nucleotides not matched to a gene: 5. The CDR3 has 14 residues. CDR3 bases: TGTGCCAGCAGTTCCCCGGGACTAGCTAATGAGCAGTTCTTC. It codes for CASSSPGLANEQFF. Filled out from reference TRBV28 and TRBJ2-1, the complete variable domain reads DVKVTQSSRYLVKRTGEKVFLECVQDMDHENMFWYRQDPGLGLRLIYFSYDVKMKEKGDIPEGYSVSREKKERFSLILESASTNQTSMYLCASSSPGLANEQFFGPGTRLTVL.

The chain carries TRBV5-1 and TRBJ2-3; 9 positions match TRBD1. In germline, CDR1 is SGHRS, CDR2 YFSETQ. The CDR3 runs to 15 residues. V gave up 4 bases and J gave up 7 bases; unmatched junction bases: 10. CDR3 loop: CASSDGQGPPHTQYF. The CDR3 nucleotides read TGCGCCAGCAGCGACGGACAGGGGCCGCCCCATACGCAGTATTTT.

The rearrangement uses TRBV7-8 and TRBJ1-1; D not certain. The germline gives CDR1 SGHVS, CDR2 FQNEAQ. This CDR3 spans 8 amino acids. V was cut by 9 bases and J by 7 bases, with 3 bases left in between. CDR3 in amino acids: CARYEAFF. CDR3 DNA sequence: TGTGCCAGGTATGAAGCTTTCTTT. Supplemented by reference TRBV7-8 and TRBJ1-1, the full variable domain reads GAGVSQSPRYKVAKRGQDVALRCDPISGHVSLFWYQQALGQGPEFLTYFQNEAQLDKSGLPSDRFFAERPEGSVSTLKIQRTQQEDSAVYLCARYEAFFGQGTRLTVV.

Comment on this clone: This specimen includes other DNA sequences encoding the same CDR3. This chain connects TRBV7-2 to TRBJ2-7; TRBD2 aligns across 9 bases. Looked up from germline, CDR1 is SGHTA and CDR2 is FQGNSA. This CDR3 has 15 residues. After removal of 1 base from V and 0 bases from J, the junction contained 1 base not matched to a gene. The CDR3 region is CASSLGGGASYEQYF. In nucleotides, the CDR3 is TGTGCCAGCAGCTTAGGCGGGGGGGCCTCCTACGAGCAGTACTTC.

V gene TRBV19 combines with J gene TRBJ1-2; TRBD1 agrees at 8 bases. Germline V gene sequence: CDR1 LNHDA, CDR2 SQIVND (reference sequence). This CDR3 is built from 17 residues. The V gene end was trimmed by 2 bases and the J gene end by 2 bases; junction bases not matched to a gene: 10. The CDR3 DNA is TGTGCCAGTAGTATACTTCCAGGACAGGGCGTCAACTATGGCTACACCTTC. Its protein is CASSILPGQGVNYGYTF.

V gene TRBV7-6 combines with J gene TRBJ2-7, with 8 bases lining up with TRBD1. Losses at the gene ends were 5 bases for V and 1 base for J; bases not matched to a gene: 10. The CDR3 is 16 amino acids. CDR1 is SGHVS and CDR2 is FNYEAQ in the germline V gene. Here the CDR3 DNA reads TGTGCCAGCAGCCCCCAAGACAGGGGAATGTCCTACGAGCAGTACTTC. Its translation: CASSPQDRGMSYEQYF.

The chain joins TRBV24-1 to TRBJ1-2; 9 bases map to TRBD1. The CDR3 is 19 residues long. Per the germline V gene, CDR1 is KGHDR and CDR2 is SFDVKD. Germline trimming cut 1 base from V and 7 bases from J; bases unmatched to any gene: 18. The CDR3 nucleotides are TGTGCCACCAGTGATTTTCTAAGGGCGGACCGGACAGGGGCTGCTGGCTACACCTTC. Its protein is CATSDFLRADRTGAAGYTF.

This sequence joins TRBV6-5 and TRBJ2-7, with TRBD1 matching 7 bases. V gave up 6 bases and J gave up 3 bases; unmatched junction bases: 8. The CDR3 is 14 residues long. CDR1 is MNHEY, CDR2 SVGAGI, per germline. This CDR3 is CASRKQGFIYEQYF. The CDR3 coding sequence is TGTGCCAGCAGAAAACAGGGGTTTATCTACGAGCAGTACTTC.

CDR3 coding DNA: TGTGCCAGCAGTGAACCGGCCCGGACAGGAAAAGAGACCCAGTACTTC. Translating it yields CASSEPARTGKETQYF. The V gene is TRBV25-1, the J gene TRBJ2-5; 7 bases agree with TRBD1. This CDR3 has 16 residues. V gave up 2 bases and J gave up 3 bases; unmatched junction bases: 9. In germline, CDR1 is MGHDK, CDR2 SYGVNS.

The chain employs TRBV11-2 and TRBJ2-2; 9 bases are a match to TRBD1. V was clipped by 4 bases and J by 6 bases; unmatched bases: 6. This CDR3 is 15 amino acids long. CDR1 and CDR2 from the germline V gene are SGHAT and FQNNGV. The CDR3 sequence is CASSWTGESAGELFF. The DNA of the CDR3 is TGTGCCAGCAGCTGGACAGGGGAATCGGCCGGGGAGCTGTTTTTT.

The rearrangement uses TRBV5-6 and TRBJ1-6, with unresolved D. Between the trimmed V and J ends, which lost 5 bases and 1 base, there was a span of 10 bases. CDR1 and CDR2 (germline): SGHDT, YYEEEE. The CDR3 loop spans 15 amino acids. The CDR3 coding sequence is TGTGCCAGCAGGAACAGCCTTTCCTATAATTCACCCCTCCACTTT. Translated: CASRNSLSYNSPLHF.

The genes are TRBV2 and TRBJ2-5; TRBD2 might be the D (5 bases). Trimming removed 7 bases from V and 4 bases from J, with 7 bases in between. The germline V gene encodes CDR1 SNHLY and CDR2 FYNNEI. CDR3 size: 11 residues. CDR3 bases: TGTGCCAGCACTAGCACAGAGACCCAGTACTTC. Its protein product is CASTSTETQYF. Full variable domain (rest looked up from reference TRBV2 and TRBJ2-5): EPEVTQTPSHQVTQMGQEVILRCVPISNHLYFYWYRQILGQKVEFLVSFYNNEISEKSEIFDDQFSVERPDGSNFTLKIRSTKLEDSAMYFCASTSTETQYFGPGTRLLVL.

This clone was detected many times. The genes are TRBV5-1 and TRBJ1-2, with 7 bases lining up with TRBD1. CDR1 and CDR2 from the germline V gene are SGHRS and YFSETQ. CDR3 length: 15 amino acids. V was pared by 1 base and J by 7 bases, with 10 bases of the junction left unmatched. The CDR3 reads CASSLFLTGEVGYTF. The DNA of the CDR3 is TGCGCCAGCAGCTTGTTTCTTACAGGGGAAGTTGGCTACACCTTC.

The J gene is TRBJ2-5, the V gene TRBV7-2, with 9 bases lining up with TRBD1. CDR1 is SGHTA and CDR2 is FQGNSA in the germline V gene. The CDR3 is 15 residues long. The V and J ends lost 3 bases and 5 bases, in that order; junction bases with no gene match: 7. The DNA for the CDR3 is TGTGCCAGCAGCTTTCGGGACAGGGTTTCGGAGACCCAGTACTTC. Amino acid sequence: CASSFRDRVSETQYF.

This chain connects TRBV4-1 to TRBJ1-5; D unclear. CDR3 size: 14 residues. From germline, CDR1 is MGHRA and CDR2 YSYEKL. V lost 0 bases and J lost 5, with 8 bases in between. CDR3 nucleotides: TGCGCCAGCAGCCAAGATACATCAGATCAGCCCCAGCATTTT. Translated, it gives CASSQDTSDQPQHF.

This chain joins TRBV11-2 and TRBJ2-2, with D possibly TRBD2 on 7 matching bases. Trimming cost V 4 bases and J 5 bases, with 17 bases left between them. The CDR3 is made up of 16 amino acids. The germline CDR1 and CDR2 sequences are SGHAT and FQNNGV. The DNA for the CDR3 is TGTGCCAGCAGCTCCTTAGGGGGGCGGGGGACCGGGGAGCTGTTTTTT. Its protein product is CASSSLGGRGTGELFF.

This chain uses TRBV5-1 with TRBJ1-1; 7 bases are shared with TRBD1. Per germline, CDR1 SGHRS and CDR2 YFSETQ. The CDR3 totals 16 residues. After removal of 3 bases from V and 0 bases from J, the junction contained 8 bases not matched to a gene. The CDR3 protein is CASSSRQGPMNTEAFF. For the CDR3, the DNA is TGCGCCAGCAGCTCACGACAGGGACCTATGAACACTGAAGCTTTCTTT.

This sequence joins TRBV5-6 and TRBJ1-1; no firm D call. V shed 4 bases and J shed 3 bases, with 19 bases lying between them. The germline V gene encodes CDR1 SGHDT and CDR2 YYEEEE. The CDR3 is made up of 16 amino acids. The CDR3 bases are TGTGCCAGCAGCCTTTCCCCGGGTACAAGGCACACTGAAGCTTTCTTT. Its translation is CASSLSPGTRHTEAFF. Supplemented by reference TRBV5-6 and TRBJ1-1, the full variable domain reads DAGVTQSPTHLIKTRGQQVTLRCSPKSGHDTVSWYQQALGQGPQFIFQYYEEEERQRGNFPDRFSGHQFPNYSSELNVNALLLGDSALYLCASSLSPGTRHTEAFFGQGTRLTVV.

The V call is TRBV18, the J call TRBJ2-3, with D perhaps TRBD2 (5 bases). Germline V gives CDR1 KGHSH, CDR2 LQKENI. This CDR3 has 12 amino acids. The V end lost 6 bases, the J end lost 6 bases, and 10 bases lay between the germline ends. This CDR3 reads CASSSDSDTQYF. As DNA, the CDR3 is TGTGCCAGCTCGTCGGACTCGGATACGCAGTATTTT.

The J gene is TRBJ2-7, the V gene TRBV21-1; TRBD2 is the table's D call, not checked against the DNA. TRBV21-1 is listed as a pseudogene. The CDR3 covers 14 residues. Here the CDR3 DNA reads TGTGCCAGCAGCAGTACTAGCGGGGTTTACGAGCAGTACTTC. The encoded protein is CASSSTSGVYEQYF.